This TCR beta chain was found in a study of TIL therapy for anti-PD-1-resistant metastatic lung cancer. The time point was: pre-treatment sample, taken before nivolumab and TIL therapy. This was the immunoSEQ v3 assay. The method was immunoSEQ multiplex PCR; TCRdb's version includes in-frame clones alone and lacks a portion of them. The table shows more than 20,000 clones, with around 78% occurring only once. V was cut by 5 bases and J by 2 bases, with 12 bases left in between. The CDR3 runs 14 residues. Germline lookup yields CDR1 MNHNS and CDR2 SASEGT. This sequence originates from a person aged 25 to 79 with non-small cell lung cancer. Here the sequenced sample was blood, taken at baseline. The J gene is TRBJ2-5, the V gene TRBV6-1; D may match TRBD1 or TRBD2 (5 bases each). The chain's CDR3 is CASSPAGGQETQYF. In DNA form, the CDR3 reads TGTGCCAGCAGTCCGGCTGGGGGACAAGAGACCCAGTACTTC.